This T cell receptor beta chain was identified in a study of cytomegalovirus exposure and HLA in healthy donors. The wider study: The use of the same platform for the 120 or so validation repertoires and the 550 to 850 first-cohort repertoires was reported by a later analysis. Study-wide results and limits: The authors listed 150 or so TCR beta chains as cytomegalovirus-associated. It was found in a later analysis that first-cohort TCR clusters tended to co-occur in the 120 validation repertoires.

Using immunoSEQ multiplex PCR, the repertoire was profiled, and TCRdb retains in-frame clones only, with some absent. The sample consists of under 250,000 clones, about 87% of them appearing once. Per germline, CDR1 MNHNS and CDR2 SASEGT. The CDR3 is 13 amino acids. Concerning this clone: What it binds is unknown. Sequence at one end of the junction differs from germline and may be a read error.

Specimen: PBMCs. The chain carries TRBV6-1 and TRBJ2-1; D is undetermined. The TCR comes from a man younger than 35 in good health and CMV-seronegative. The CDR3 bases are TGTGCCAGCAGCGAAGGCGAGTACAATGAGCAGTTCTTC. Its translation is CASSEGEYNEQFF.